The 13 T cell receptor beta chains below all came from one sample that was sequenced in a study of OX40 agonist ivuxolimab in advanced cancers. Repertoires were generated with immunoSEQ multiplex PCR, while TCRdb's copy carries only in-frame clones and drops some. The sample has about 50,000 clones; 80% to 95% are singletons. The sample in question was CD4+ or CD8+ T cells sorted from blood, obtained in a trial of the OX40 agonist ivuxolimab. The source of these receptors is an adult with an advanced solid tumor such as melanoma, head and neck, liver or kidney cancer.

The CDR3 loop reads CASSKSSGANVLTF. CDR3 nucleotide sequence: TGTGCCAGCAGCAAGAGCTCTGGGGCCAACGTCCTGACTTTC. The chain employs TRBV9 and TRBJ2-6; D is uncertain. The germline V gene encodes CDR1 SGDLS and CDR2 YYNGEE. This CDR3 contains 14 residues. Trimming shortened V by 4 bases and J by 0 bases, and 5 bases separated the two germline ends.

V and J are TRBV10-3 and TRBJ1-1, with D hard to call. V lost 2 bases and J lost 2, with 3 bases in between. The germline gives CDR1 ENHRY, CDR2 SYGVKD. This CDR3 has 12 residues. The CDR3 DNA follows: TGTGCCATCAGTGAGGGCAACACTGAAGCTTTCTTT. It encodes CAISEGNTEAFF.

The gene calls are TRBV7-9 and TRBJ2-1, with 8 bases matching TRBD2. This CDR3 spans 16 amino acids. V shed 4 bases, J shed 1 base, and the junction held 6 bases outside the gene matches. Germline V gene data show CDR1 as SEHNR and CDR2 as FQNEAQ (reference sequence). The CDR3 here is CASSYGAGGSYNEQFF. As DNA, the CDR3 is TGTGCCAGCAGCTATGGTGCGGGAGGTTCCTACAATGAGCAGTTCTTC. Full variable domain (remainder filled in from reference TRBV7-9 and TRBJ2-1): DTGVSQNPRHKITKRGQNVTFRCDPISEHNRLYWYRQTLGQGPEFLTYFQNEAQLEKSRLLSDRFSAERPKGSFSTLEIQRTEQGDSAMYLCASSYGAGGSYNEQFFGPGTRLTVL.

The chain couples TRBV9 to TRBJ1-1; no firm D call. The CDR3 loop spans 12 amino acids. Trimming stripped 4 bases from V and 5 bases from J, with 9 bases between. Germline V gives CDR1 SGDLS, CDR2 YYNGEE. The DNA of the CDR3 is TGTGCCAGCAGCCCTCCGGGAACTGAAGCTTTCTTT. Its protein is CASSPPGTEAFF.

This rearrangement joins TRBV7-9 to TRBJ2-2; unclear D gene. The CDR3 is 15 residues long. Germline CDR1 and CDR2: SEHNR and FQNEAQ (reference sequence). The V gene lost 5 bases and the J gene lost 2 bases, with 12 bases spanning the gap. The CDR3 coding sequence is TGTGCCAGCAGCCTCAAGACCCAAAACACCGGGGAGCTGTTTTTT. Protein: CASSLKTQNTGELFF. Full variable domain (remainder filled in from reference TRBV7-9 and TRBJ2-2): DTGVSQNPRHKITKRGQNVTFRCDPISEHNRLYWYRQTLGQGPEFLTYFQNEAQLEKSRLLSDRFSAERPKGSFSTLEIQRTEQGDSAMYLCASSLKTQNTGELFFGEGSRLTVL.

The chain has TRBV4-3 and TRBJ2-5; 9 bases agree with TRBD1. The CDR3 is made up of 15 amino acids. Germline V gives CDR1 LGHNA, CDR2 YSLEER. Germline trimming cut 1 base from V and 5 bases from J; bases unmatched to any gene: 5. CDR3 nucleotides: TGCGCCAGCAGCCAAGGGACAGGGGTTTTTGAGACCCAGTACTTC. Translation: CASSQGTGVFETQYF.

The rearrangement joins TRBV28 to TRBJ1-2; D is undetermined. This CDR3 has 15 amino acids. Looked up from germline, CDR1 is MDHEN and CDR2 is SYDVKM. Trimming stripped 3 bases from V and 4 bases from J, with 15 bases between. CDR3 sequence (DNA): TGTGCCAGCAGTTTTCGGGAGACCCTAGGCTATGGCTACACCTTC. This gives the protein CASSFRETLGYGYTF.

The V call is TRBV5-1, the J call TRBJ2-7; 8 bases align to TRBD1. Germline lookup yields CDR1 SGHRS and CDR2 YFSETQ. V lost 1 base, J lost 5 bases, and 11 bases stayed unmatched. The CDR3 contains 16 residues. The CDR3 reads CASSLTLPGQVDEQYF. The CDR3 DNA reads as TGCGCCAGCAGCTTGACACTACCGGGACAGGTCGACGAGCAGTACTTC.

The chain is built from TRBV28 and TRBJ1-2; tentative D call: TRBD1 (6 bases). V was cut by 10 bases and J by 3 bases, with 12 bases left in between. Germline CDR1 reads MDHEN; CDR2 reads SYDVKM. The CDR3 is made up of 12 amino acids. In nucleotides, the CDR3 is TGTGCCATCGTGGACAGCGACTATGGCTACACCTTC. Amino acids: CAIVDSDYGYTF.

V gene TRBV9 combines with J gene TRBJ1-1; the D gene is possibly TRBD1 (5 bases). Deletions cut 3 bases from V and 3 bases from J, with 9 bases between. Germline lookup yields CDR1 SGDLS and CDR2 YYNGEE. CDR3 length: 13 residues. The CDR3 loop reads CASSARDYTEAFF. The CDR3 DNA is TGTGCCAGCAGCGCCCGGGACTACACTGAAGCTTTCTTT.

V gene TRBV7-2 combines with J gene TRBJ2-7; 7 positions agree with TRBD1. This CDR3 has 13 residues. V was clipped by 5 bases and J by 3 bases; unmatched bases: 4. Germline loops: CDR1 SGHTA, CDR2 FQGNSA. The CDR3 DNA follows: TGTGCCAGCAGCGAATACAGGGGCTACGAGCAGTACTTC. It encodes CASSEYRGYEQYF. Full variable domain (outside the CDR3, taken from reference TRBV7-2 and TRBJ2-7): GAGVSQSPSNKVTEKGKDVELRCDPISGHTALYWYRQSLGQGLEFLIYFQGNSAPDKSGLPSDRFSAERTGGSVSTLTIQRTQQEDSAVYLCASSEYRGYEQYFGPGTRLTVT.

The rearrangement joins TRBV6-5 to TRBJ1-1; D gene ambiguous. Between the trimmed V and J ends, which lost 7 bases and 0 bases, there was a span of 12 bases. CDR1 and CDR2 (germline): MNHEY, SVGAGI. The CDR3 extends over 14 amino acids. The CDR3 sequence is CASNRRNMNTEAFF. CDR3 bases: TGTGCCAGCAATAGACGGAACATGAACACTGAAGCTTTCTTT.

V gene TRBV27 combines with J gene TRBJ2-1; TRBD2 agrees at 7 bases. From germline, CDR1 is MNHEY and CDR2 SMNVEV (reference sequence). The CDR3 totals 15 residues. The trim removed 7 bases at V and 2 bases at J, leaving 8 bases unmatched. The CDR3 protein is CASKGSGSPYNEQFF. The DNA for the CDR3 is TGTGCCAGCAAGGGTAGCGGGTCTCCCTACAATGAGCAGTTCTTC.